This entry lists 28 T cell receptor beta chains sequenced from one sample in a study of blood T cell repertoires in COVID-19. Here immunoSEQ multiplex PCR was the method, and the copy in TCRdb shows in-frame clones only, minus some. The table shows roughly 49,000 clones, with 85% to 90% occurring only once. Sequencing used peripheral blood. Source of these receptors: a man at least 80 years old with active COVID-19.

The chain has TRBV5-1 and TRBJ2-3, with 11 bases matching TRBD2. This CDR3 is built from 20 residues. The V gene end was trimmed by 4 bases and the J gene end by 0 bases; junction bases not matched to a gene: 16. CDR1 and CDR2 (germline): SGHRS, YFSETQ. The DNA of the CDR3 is TGCGCCAGCAGCCCGATGATTACTAGCGGGAGAGACCCTAGCACAGATACGCAGTATTTT. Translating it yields CASSPMITSGRDPSTDTQYF.

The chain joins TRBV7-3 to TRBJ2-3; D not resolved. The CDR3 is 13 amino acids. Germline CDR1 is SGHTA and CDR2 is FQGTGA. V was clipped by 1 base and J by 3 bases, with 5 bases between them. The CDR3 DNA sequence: TGTGCCAGCAGCTTAAATCCGACAGATACGCAGTATTTT. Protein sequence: CASSLNPTDTQYF.

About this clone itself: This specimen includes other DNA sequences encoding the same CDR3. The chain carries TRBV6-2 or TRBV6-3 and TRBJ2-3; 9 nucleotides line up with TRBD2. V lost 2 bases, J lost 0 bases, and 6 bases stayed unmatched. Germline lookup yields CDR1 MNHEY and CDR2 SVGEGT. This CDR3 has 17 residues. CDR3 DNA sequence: TGTGCCAGCAGTTACGCGCCTAGCGGGGCAAGCACAGATACGCAGTATTTT. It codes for CASSYAPSGASTDTQYF.

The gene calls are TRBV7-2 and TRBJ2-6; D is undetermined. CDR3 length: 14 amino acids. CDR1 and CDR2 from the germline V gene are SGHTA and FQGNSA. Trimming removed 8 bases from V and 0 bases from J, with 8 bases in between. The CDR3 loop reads CASRWSSGANVLTF. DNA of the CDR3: TGTGCCAGCCGGTGGTCCTCTGGGGCCAACGTCCTGACTTTC.

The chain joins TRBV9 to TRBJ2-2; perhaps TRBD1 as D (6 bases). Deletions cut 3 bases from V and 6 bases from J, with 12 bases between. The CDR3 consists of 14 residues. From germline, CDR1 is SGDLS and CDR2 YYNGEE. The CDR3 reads CASSGGLGAGELFF. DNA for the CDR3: TGTGCCAGCAGCGGGGGGCTGGGGGCCGGGGAGCTGTTTTTT.

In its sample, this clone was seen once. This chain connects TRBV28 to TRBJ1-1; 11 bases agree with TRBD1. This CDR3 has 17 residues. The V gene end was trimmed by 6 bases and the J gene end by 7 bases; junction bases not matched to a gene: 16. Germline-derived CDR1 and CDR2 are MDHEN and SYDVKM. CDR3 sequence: CASSQDRGRKMVFEAFF. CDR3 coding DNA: TGTGCCAGCAGCCAGGACAGGGGGCGGAAGATGGTGTTTGAAGCTTTCTTT.

CDR3: CASIIGGDNTEAFF. The DNA for the CDR3 is TGTGCCAGCATCATCGGGGGAGACAACACTGAAGCTTTCTTT. The chain combines TRBV28 with TRBJ1-1; D might be TRBD1 (5 bases). The length of the CDR3 is 14 residues. Germline V gene data show CDR1 as MDHEN and CDR2 as SYDVKM. V was shortened by 7 bases and J by 2 bases, with 14 bases between the two germline ends.

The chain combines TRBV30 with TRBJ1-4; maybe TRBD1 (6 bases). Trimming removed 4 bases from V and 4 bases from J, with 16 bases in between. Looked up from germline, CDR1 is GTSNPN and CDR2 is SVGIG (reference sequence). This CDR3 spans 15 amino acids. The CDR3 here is CAWIERTASNEKLFF. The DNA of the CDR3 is TGTGCCTGGATCGAAAGGACAGCGAGTAATGAAAAACTGTTTTTT.

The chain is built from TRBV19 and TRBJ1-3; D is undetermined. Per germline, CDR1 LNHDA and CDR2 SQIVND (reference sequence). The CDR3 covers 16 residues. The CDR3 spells CAATAARGTSGNTIYF. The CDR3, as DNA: TGTGCAGCAACGGCCGCCCGCGGAACCTCTGGAAACACCATATATTTT.

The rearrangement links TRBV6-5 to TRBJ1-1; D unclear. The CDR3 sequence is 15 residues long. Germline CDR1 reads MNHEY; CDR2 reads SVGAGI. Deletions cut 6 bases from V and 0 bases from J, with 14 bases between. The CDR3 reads CASSSYVGVNTEAFF. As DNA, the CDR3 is TGTGCCAGCAGCTCTTACGTCGGGGTGAACACTGAAGCTTTCTTT.

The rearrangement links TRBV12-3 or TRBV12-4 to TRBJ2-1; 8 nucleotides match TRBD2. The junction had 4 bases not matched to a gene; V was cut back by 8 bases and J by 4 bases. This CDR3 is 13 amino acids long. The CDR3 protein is CASRGLGYNEQFF. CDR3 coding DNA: TGTGCCAGCCGGGGACTAGGGTACAATGAGCAGTTCTTC.

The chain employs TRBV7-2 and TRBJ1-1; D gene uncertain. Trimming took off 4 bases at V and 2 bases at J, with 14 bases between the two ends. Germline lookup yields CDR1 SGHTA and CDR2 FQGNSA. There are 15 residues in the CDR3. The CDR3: CASSYDPTPNTEAFF. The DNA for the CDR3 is TGTGCCAGCAGCTACGATCCAACACCAAACACTGAAGCTTTCTTT.

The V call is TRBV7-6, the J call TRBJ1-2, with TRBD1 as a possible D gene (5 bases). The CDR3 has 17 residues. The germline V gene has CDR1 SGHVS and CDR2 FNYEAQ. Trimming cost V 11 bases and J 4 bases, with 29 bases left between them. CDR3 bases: TGTGCCGTCTCTTGGGGAGGGGTCGGAGCGGAGGGCTATGGCTACACCTTC. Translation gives CAVSWGGVGAEGYGYTF. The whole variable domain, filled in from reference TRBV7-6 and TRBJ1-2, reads GAGVSQSPRYKVTKRGQDVALRCDPISGHVSLYWYRQALGQGPEFLTYFNYEAQQDKSGLPNDRFSAERPEGSISTLTIQRTEQRDSAMYRCAVSWGGVGAEGYGYTFGSGTRLTVV.

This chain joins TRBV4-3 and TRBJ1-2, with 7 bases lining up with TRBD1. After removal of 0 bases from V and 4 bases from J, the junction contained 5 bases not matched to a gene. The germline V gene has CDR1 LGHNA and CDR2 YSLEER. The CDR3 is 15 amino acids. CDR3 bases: TGCGCCAGCAGCCAAGACCCGGGACAGCCCTATGGCTACACCTTC. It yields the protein CASSQDPGQPYGYTF.

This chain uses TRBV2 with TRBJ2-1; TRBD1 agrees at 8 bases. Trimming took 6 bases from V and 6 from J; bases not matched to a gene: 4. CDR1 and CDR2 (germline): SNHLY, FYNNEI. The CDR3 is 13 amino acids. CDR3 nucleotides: TGTGCCAGCAGCACGGGACAGGTCAATGAGCAGTTCTTC. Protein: CASSTGQVNEQFF. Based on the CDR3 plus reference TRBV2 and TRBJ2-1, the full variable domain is EPEVTQTPSHQVTQMGQEVILRCVPISNHLYFYWYRQILGQKVEFLVSFYNNEISEKSEIFDDQFSVERPDGSNFTLKIRSTKLEDSAMYFCASSTGQVNEQFFGPGTRLTVL.

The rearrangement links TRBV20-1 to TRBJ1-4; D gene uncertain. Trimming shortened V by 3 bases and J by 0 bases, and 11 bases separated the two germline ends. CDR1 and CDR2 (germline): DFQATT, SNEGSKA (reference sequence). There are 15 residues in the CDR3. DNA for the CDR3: TGCAGTGCTAGTCCTCGCCGGGCAACTAATGAAAAACTGTTTTTT. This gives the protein CSASPRRATNEKLFF.

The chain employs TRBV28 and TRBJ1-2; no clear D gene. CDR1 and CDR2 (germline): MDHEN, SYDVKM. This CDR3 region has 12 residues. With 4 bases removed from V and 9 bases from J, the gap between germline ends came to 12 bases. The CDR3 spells CASSSTQTRYTF. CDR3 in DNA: TGTGCCAGCAGTTCTACCCAAACGCGCTACACCTTC.

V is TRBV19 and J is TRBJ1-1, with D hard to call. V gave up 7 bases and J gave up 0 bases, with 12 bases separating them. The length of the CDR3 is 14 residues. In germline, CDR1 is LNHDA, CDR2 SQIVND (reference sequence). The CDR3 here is CASIPDILNTEAFF. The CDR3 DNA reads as TGTGCCAGTATCCCAGACATCCTGAACACTGAAGCTTTCTTT.

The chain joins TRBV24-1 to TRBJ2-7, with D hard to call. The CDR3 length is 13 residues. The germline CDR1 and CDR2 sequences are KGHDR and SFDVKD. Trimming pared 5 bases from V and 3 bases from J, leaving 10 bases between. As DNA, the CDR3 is TGTGCCACCAGTGTTTTTGAACACTACGAGCAGTACTTC. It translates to CATSVFEHYEQYF.

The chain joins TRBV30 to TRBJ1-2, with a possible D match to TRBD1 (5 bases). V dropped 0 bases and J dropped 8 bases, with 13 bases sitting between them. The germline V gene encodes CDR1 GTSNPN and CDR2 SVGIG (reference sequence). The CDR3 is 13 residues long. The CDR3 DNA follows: TGTGCCTGGAGTGTACTTCAGGGTGGCGGCTACACCTTC. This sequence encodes CAWSVLQGGGYTF.

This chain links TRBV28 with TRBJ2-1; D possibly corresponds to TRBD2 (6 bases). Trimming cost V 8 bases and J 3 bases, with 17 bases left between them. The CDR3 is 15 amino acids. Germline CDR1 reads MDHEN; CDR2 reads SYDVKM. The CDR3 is CASLEAGPGYNEQFF. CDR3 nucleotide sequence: TGTGCCAGCTTGGAGGCGGGGCCCGGCTACAATGAGCAGTTCTTC.

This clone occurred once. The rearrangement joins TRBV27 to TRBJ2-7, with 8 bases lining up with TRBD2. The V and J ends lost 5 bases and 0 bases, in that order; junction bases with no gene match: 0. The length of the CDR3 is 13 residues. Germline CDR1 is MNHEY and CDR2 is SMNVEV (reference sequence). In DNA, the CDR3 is TGTGCCAGCAGTAGCGGGGGCTCCTACGAGCAGTACTTC. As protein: CASSSGGSYEQYF.

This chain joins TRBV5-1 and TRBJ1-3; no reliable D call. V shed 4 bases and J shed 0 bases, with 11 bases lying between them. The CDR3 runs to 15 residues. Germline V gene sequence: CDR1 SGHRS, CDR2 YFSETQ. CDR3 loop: CASSPDNYSGNTIYF. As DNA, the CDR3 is TGCGCCAGCAGCCCTGATAACTACTCTGGAAACACCATATATTTT.

The CDR3 spells CASSKQADYLWDEQFF. CDR3 DNA: TGTGCCAGCAGCAAACAGGCGGACTACCTATGGGATGAGCAGTTCTTC. The chain joins TRBV5-6 to TRBJ2-1; D might be TRBD2 (6 bases). The V gene lost 4 bases and the J gene lost 8 bases, with 22 bases spanning the gap. Germline CDR1 and CDR2: SGHDT and YYEEEE. This CDR3 spans 16 amino acids.

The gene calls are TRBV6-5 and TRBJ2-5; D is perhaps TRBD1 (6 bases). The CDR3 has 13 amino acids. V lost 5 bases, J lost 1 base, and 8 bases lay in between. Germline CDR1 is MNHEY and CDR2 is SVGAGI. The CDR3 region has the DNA TGTGCCAGCAGTCTAGGGGGCCAAGAGACCCAGTACTTC. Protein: CASSLGGQETQYF.

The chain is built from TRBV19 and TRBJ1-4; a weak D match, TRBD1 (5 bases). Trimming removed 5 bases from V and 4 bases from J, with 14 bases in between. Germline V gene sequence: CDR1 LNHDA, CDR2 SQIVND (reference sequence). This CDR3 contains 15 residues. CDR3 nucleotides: TGTGCCAGTAGTCGCCAACCGGGGGGTAATGAAAAACTGTTTTTT. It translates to CASSRQPGGNEKLFF.

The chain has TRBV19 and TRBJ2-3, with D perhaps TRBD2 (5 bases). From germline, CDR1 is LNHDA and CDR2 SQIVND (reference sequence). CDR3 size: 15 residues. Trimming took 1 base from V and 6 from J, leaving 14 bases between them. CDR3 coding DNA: TGTGCCAGTAGTATAGGAGGACTCCTAGGGGATACGCAGTATTTT. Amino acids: CASSIGGLLGDTQYF.

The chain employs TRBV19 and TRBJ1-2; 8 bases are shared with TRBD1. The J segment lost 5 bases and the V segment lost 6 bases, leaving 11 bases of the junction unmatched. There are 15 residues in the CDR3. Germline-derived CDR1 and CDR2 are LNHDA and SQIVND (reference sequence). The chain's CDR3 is CASSRQGRKEYGYTF. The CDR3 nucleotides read TGTGCCAGTAGCAGACAGGGGAGGAAAGAATATGGCTACACCTTC.